This passage covers 3 T cell receptor beta chains from one sample sequenced in a study of shared clonotypes between healthy human individuals. The naive CD8 subset, CD45RO-negative cells positively selected for CCR7, excluded terminally differentiated effector memory CD45RA+ cells. Measured with immunoSEQ multiplex PCR; TCRdb has only the in-frame clones, and not every one. The data show about 1,900,000 clones, with approximately 94% seen just once and approximately 1% held by the top ten. Input material: naive CD8+ T cells sorted from blood. Source of these receptors: a man between 18 and 35 years old in good health.

This clone occurred once. This chain connects TRBV11-2 to TRBJ2-5; 7 bases map to TRBD1. The CDR3 sequence is 18 residues long. The V gene end was trimmed by 4 bases and the J gene end by 0 bases; junction bases not matched to a gene: 14. In germline, CDR1 is SGHAT, CDR2 FQNNGV. DNA for the CDR3: TGTGCCAGCAGCTCCGGGCCCGGTACAGGGGTGTACCAAGAGACCCAGTACTTC. As protein: CASSSGPGTGVYQETQYF.

V usage is TRBV5-1 and J usage is TRBJ2-1, with TRBD1 matching 9 bases. Per germline, CDR1 SGHRS and CDR2 YFSETQ. J gave up 0 bases and V 4 bases, and 8 bases lay outside the gene matches. The CDR3 consists of 17 residues. The chain's CDR3 is CASSPNDRGSSYNEQFF. In DNA form, the CDR3 reads TGCGCCAGCAGCCCAAATGACAGGGGGAGCTCCTACAATGAGCAGTTCTTC.

J is TRBJ1-2 and V is TRBV11-2, with TRBD1 as a possible D gene (5 bases). CDR3 length: 14 residues. Germline CDR1 and CDR2: SGHAT and FQNNGV. V was pared by 0 bases and J by 3 bases, with 8 bases between. In DNA form, the CDR3 reads TGTGCCAGCAGCTTAGAAGACAGCTACTATGGCTACACCTTC. This gives the protein CASSLEDSYYGYTF. The complete variable domain, with remaining parts taken from reference TRBV11-2 and TRBJ1-2, reads EAGVAQSPRYKIIEKRQSVAFWCNPISGHATLYWYQQILGQGPKLLIQFQNNGVVDDSQLPKDRFSAERLKGVDSTLKIQPAKLEDSAVYLCASSLEDSYYGYTFGSGTRLTVV.